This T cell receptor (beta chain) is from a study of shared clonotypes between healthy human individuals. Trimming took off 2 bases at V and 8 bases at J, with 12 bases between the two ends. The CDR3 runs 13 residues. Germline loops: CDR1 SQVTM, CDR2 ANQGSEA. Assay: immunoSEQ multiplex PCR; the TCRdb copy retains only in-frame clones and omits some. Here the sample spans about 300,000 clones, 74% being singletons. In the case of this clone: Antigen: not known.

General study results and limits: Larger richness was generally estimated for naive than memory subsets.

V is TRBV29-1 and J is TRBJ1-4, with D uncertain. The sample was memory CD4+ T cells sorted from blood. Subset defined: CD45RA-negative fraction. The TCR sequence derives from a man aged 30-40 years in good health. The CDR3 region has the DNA TGCAGCGTTGAACTTAGGCTTAAAGAAAAACTGTTTTTT. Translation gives CSVELRLKEKLFF. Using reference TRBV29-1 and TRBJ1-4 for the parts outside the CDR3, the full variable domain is SAVISQKPSRDICQRGTSLTIQCQVDSQVTMMFWYRQQPGQSLTLIATANQGSEATYESGFVIDKFPISRPNLTFSTLTVSNMSPEDSSIYLCSVELRLKEKLFFGSGTQLSVL.